Following are 30 T cell receptor beta chains from one sample sequenced in a study of CD8 T cells in Susac syndrome. Reverse transcription used about 0.45 to 1 ug RNA and random hexamers. Each CDR3 protein gets one entry after TCRdb re-called the immunoSEQ multiplex PCR reads with MiXCR. The data contain approximately 220,000 distinct CDR3 sequences, around 95% of them seen just once; the ten biggest clones take up 0.07% to 0.095%. Material for sequencing was CD4+ T cells from PBMCs. All receptors derive from a human donor with multiple sclerosis.

The chain is built from TRBV30 and TRBJ1-6; D not certain. The CDR3 has 16 amino acids. Germline values: CDR1 GTSNPN, CDR2 SVGIG (reference sequence). V was trimmed by 4 bases and J by 3 bases, leaving 16 bases between them. The CDR3 loop reads CAWKSLGDLYNSPLHF. CDR3 in DNA: TGTGCCTGGAAGAGTCTCGGCGACCTCTATAATTCACCCCTCCACTTT.

The rearrangement uses TRBV10-3 and TRBJ1-2; D is ambiguous. Per the germline V gene, CDR1 is ENHRY and CDR2 is SYGVKD. This CDR3 contains 12 residues. The ends were cut back, 6 bases at V and 8 bases at J, with 13 bases in the middle. CDR3 sequence reads: CAIRENSAGYTF. Written as DNA, the CDR3 is TGTGCCATCAGAGAGAACAGTGCCGGCTACACCTTC.

The rearrangement links TRBV15 to TRBJ2-7; no reliable D call. The CDR3 runs to 15 residues. Germline V gene data show CDR1 as LNHNV and CDR2 as YYDKDF (reference sequence). V lost 0 bases and J 3 bases, leaving 12 bases between the germline ends. CDR3 loop: CATSRDLNGIYEQYF. The CDR3 DNA reads as TGTGCCACCAGCAGAGATCTCAACGGAATCTACGAGCAGTACTTC.

V is TRBV19 and J is TRBJ1-5; D gene unclear. CDR1 and CDR2 from the germline V gene are LNHDA and SQIVND (reference sequence). The CDR3 is 12 amino acids. The ends were cut back, 8 bases at V and 5 bases at J, with 10 bases in the middle. The DNA for the CDR3 is TGTGCCAGTTTGGGGTACCATCAGCCCCAGCATTTT. This gives the protein CASLGYHQPQHF.

V gene TRBV29-1 combines with J gene TRBJ1-4, with D hard to call. Germline V gene sequence: CDR1 SQVTM, CDR2 ANQGSEA. Trimming stripped 6 bases from V and 10 bases from J, with 21 bases between. CDR3 size: 14 residues. CDR3 residues: CSVAASRFDGKLFF. CDR3 in DNA: TGCAGCGTCGCGGCCAGTCGATTCGATGGAAAACTGTTTTTT.

The chain links TRBV25-1 to TRBJ2-1, with TRBD1 as a possible D gene (5 bases). Germline CDR1 MGHDK, CDR2 SYGVNS. The CDR3 spans 12 residues. Trimming stripped 7 bases from V and 9 bases from J, with 13 bases between. CDR3 DNA sequence: TGTGCCAGCACCCTTCTGGGGCCTGAGCAGTTCTTC. It yields the protein CASTLLGPEQFF. Full variable domain (outside the CDR3, taken from reference TRBV25-1 and TRBJ2-1): EADIYQTPRYLVIGTGKKITLECSQTMGHDKMYWYQQDPGMELHLIHYSYGVNSTEKGDLSSESTVSRIRTEHFPLTLESARPSHTSQYLCASTLLGPEQFFGPGTRLTVL.

Comments on this clonotype: One junction end disagrees with the germline gene, perhaps due to a read error. The genes are TRBV11-1 and TRBJ2-5; TRBD2 matches 10 bases. CDR3 length equals 15 residues. The germline V gene encodes CDR1 SGHAT and CDR2 FQDESV (reference sequence). The CDR3 DNA is TGTGCCAGCAGTTTAGTTGGACTAGCGGAGGAGACCCAGTACTTC. Translated, it gives CASSLVGLAEETQYF.

The V gene is TRBV6-5, the J gene TRBJ1-5, with TRBD1 as a possible D gene (5 bases). The V gene's germline CDR1 is MNHEY and CDR2 SVGAGI. This CDR3 is 14 amino acids long. Deletions cut 6 bases from V and 5 bases from J, with 14 bases between. Here the CDR3 reads CASSRRQQDQPQHF. CDR3 bases: TGTGCCAGCAGCCGACGACAGCAGGATCAGCCCCAGCATTTT.

This sequence joins TRBV20-1 and TRBJ2-4; possible D gene TRBD1, 5 bases. Germline V gives CDR1 DFQATT, CDR2 SNEGSKA (reference sequence). The CDR3 consists of 16 residues. The V end lost 0 bases, the J end lost 1 base, and 13 bases lay between the germline ends. CDR3 sequence reads: CSARDPDQGAKNIQYF. DNA for the CDR3: TGCAGTGCTAGAGACCCGGACCAGGGCGCCAAAAACATTCAGTACTTC.

The V call is TRBV19, the J call TRBJ1-5; a possible D gene is TRBD1 (5 bases). V lost 2 bases and J lost 10, with 18 bases in between. This CDR3 spans 15 amino acids. In germline, CDR1 is LNHDA, CDR2 SQIVND (reference sequence). In DNA form, the CDR3 reads TGTGCCAGTAGTATACGATGGGGATCCAGGGATCCCCAGCATTTT. Translation gives CASSIRWGSRDPQHF.

The rearrangement uses TRBV9 and TRBJ1-5; a possible D gene is TRBD1 (6 bases). Germline CDR1 is SGDLS and CDR2 is YYNGEE. Trimming took 2 bases from V and 4 from J, leaving 10 bases between them. The CDR3 covers 14 residues. CDR3 residues: CASSVGHLNQPQHF. DNA of the CDR3: TGTGCCAGCAGCGTGGGACACCTTAATCAGCCCCAGCATTTT.

This clonotype came up once. The chain has TRBV19 and TRBJ2-1; 10 bases are shared with TRBD1. Germline V CDR1 and CDR2: LNHDA, SQIVND (reference sequence). This CDR3 has 14 amino acids. V shed 3 bases, J shed 8 bases, and the junction held 4 bases outside the gene matches. The CDR3 DNA reads as TGTGCCAGTAGTATGGACAGGGGGAGCGATGAGCAGTTCTTC. It codes for CASSMDRGSDEQFF.

The rearrangement uses TRBV20-1 and TRBJ2-5, with D maybe TRBD2 (6 bases). Between the trimmed V and J ends, which lost 5 bases and 2 bases, there was a span of 12 bases. In germline, CDR1 is DFQATT, CDR2 SNEGSKA (reference sequence). The CDR3 has 13 amino acids. The CDR3 nucleotides read TGCAGTGCTTCCTTGACTAGACAAGAGACCCAGTACTTC. Its protein product is CSASLTRQETQYF.

The chain recombines TRBV30 with TRBJ1-6; D is ambiguous. Germline-derived CDR1 and CDR2 are GTSNPN and SVGIG (reference sequence). This CDR3 is 15 amino acids long. The CDR3 region is CAASSYKPVNSPLHF. CDR3 DNA sequence: TGTGCAGCCTCCTCGTATAAGCCAGTCAATTCACCCCTCCACTTT.

The chain employs TRBV12-3 or TRBV12-4 and TRBJ2-7; D perhaps matches TRBD1 (5 bases). V was clipped by 6 bases and J by 5 bases, with 20 bases between them. This CDR3 is 15 amino acids long. For the CDR3, the DNA is TGTGCCAGCAGCCTAGAAGGGGCAGGGCAGCACGAGCAGTACTTC. Encoded protein: CASSLEGAGQHEQYF.

This clonotype was counted once. J is TRBJ1-6 and V is TRBV5-1; D is undetermined. This CDR3 region has 13 residues. Trimming shortened V by 0 bases and J by 6 bases, and 4 bases separated the two germline ends. Germline CDR1 SGHRS, CDR2 YFSETQ. The CDR3 DNA reads as TGCGCCAGCAGCTTGGACAGTAATTCACCCCTCCACTTT. It yields the protein CASSLDSNSPLHF.

V gene TRBV30 combines with J gene TRBJ1-1, with no clear D. The length of the CDR3 is 12 residues. V lost 2 bases, J lost 1 base, and 5 bases lay in between. CDR1 is GTSNPN, CDR2 SVGIG, per germline (reference sequence). CDR3 region: CAWSHENTEAFF. As DNA, the CDR3 is TGTGCCTGGAGTCATGAGAACACTGAAGCTTTCTTT.

V gene TRBV9 combines with J gene TRBJ1-1; D might be TRBD1 (5 bases). The CDR3 is 12 residues long. Trimming left V 4 bases short and J 7 bases short, with 11 bases between. Looked up from germline, CDR1 is SGDLS and CDR2 is YYNGEE. CDR3 loop: CASSPQQVEAFF. In nucleotides, the CDR3 is TGTGCCAGCAGCCCACAACAGGTTGAAGCTTTCTTT.

The chain joins TRBV3-1 to TRBJ2-7, with 7 bases fitting TRBD1. Germline V gene lookup returns CDR1 LGHDT and CDR2 YNNKEL (reference sequence). CDR3 length: 12 residues. The junction had 2 bases not matched to a gene; V was cut back by 6 bases and J by 3 bases. Written as DNA, the CDR3 is TGTGCCAGCAGTCGGGACAGCTACGAGCAGTACTTC. Translating gives CASSRDSYEQYF.

The chain recombines TRBV27 with TRBJ2-1; TRBD2 aligns across 7 bases. The CDR3 contains 15 residues. V trimming: 3 bases; J trimming: 3 bases; junction bases outside the gene matches: 5. CDR1 is MNHEY and CDR2 is SMNVEV in the germline V gene (reference sequence). In DNA, the CDR3 is TGTGCCAGCAGTTTTCAGCGGGACTACTACAATGAGCAGTTCTTC. Its translation is CASSFQRDYYNEQFF.

This chain connects TRBV7-8 to TRBJ2-1, with D possibly called TRBD1 or TRBD2 (6 bases each). Germline V lookup: CDR1 SGHVS, CDR2 FQNEAQ. V was shortened by 5 bases and J by 6 bases, with 14 bases between the two germline ends. The CDR3 is made up of 14 amino acids. Here the CDR3 DNA reads TGTGCCAGCAGCCGCGTCGGGGGCCGCAATGAGCAGTTCTTC. Protein product: CASSRVGGRNEQFF.

This sequence joins TRBV7-6 and TRBJ2-7, with D uncertain. V lost 4 bases to trimming and J lost 0 bases, with 10 bases between them. This CDR3 is built from 14 residues. Germline CDR1 reads SGHVS; CDR2 reads FNYEAQ. The CDR3 sequence: CASSSIKGSYEQYV. The CDR3 DNA reads TGTGCCAGCAGCTCCATTAAAGGCTCCTACGAGCAGTACGTC.

The count of this clonotype is one. The chain has TRBV29-1 and TRBJ2-2, with D possibly TRBD2 on 5 matching bases. Trimming removed 7 bases at V and 3 bases at J, with 15 bases between. This CDR3 has 14 residues. The V gene's germline CDR1 is SQVTM and CDR2 ANQGSEA. This CDR3 reads CSAAVRGDTGELFF. CDR3 in DNA: TGCAGCGCTGCGGTCCGGGGAGACACCGGGGAGCTGTTTTTT.

V gene TRBV29-1 combines with J gene TRBJ1-1, with a tentative D call TRBD1 (6 bases). Trimming took off 5 bases at V and 4 bases at J, with 14 bases between the two ends. Per germline, CDR1 SQVTM and CDR2 ANQGSEA. The CDR3 sequence is 13 residues long. The CDR3 region is CSVYRVRATEAFF. The DNA of the CDR3 is TGCAGCGTTTACAGGGTACGGGCCACTGAAGCTTTCTTT.

The chain recombines TRBV15 with TRBJ2-1; no definite D call. The CDR3 length is 14 residues. Germline V gives CDR1 LNHNV, CDR2 YYDKDF (reference sequence). Between the trimmed V and J ends, which lost 8 bases and 4 bases, there was a span of 15 bases. The CDR3 protein is CATSSMTRYNEQFF. In DNA form, the CDR3 reads TGTGCCACCTCCTCAATGACACGATACAATGAGCAGTTCTTC.

J is TRBJ2-7 and V is TRBV7-2; 11 nucleotides line up with TRBD2. Germline CDR1 is SGHTA and CDR2 is FQGNSA. The J segment lost 1 base and the V segment lost 5 bases, leaving 4 bases of the junction unmatched. There are 15 residues in the CDR3. CDR3 loop: CASSLTSGGSYEQYV. The CDR3 DNA reads as TGTGCCAGCAGCCTCACTAGCGGGGGTTCCTACGAGCAGTACGTC.

Regarding this clonotype: A junction end diverges from the germline sequence, so it may reflect a read error. This chain connects TRBV12-3 or TRBV12-4 to TRBJ2-5, with D unclear. This CDR3 comprises 14 residues. This chain's CDR3 is CASSSVFGQEIQYF. Here the CDR3 DNA reads TGTGCCAGCAGTTCTGTGTTTGGCCAAGAGATCCAGTACTTC.

The chain uses TRBV3-1 and TRBJ1-1; 7 positions match TRBD1. The CDR3 is 12 amino acids. The V segment lost 5 bases and the J segment 9 bases; nucleotides outside the gene matches: 6. Germline V gives CDR1 LGHDT, CDR2 YNNKEL (reference sequence). The CDR3 spells CASSDRVNQAFF. The DNA for the CDR3 is TGTGCCAGCAGCGACAGGGTAAATCAAGCTTTCTTT.

The rearrangement joins TRBV9 to TRBJ1-6, with 7 bases that match TRBD1. The V segment lost 2 bases and the J segment 7 bases; nucleotides outside the gene matches: 6. Germline V gives CDR1 SGDLS, CDR2 YYNGEE. CDR3 length: 15 residues. CDR3 sequence reads: CASSVQWTGNSPLHF. The CDR3 nucleotides read TGTGCCAGCAGCGTCCAGTGGACAGGAAATTCACCCCTCCACTTT.

The chain recombines TRBV29-1 with TRBJ2-5; the D is unclear. This CDR3 region has 14 residues. Looked up from germline, CDR1 is SQVTM and CDR2 is ANQGSEA. V was trimmed by 1 base and J by 5 bases, leaving 14 bases between them. In DNA form, the CDR3 reads TGCAGCGTTGAAGCCGGGCCGATCGGGGAGACCCAGTACTTC. Amino acids: CSVEAGPIGETQYF. The whole variable domain, filled in from reference TRBV29-1 and TRBJ2-5, reads SAVISQKPSRDICQRGTSLTIQCQVDSQVTMMFWYRQQPGQSLTLIATANQGSEATYESGFVIDKFPISRPNLTFSTLTVSNMSPEDSSIYLCSVEAGPIGETQYFGPGTRLLVL.